This T cell receptor beta chain appears in the sequencing data of a study of control samples from healthy donors and cancer patients. V lost 3 bases and J 4 bases, leaving 12 bases between the germline ends. The CDR3 has 15 residues. The V gene's germline CDR1 is SGHTA and CDR2 FQGTGA. Profiled with immunoSEQ multiplex PCR; TCRdb holds only in-frame clones, not every one. The sample contains just under 150,000 clones, 91% of which appear only once. This sequence joins TRBV7-3 and TRBJ2-2, with a weak D call TRBD2 (5 bases). Sequenced: blood. The clonotype comes from a young man in good health. CDR3 region: CASSFQVGSTGELFF. Here the CDR3 DNA reads TGTGCCAGCAGCTTCCAAGTAGGGAGCACCGGGGAGCTGTTTTTT.